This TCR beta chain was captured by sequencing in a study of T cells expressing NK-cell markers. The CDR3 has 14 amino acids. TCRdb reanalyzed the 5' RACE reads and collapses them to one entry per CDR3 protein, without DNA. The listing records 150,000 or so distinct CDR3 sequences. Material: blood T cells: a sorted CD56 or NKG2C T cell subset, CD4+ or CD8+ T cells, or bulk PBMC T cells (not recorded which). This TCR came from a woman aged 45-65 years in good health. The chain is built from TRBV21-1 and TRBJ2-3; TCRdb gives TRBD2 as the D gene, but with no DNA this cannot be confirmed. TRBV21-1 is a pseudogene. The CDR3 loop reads CASPRGGCTDTQYF.